This TCR beta chain was identified in a study of blood T cell repertoires in COVID-19. Study as a whole: Samples came from the United States, Italy and Spain, spanning acute and convalescent COVID-19. T cells, B-cell-depleted T cells, or PBMCs supplied cDNA or gDNA.

This CDR3 spans 15 amino acids. Germline loops: CDR1 LNHDA, CDR2 SQIVND (reference sequence). Authors' analysis steps: Reference gene primer amplification in the assay estimated nucleated cell counts. Data came from immunoSEQ multiplex PCR; TCRdb stores just in-frame clones and leaves some out. V, J and clone size are those of that table, while D and trimming were read from the DNA. In the table there are more than 90,000 clones, over 60% of which are singletons. This clone was detected only once. One end of the junction is discordant with germline, which a read error may explain. V and J are TRBV19 and TRBJ1-5; perhaps TRBD1 as D (6 bases). The sequenced material came from peripheral blood. The origin of this receptor is a man between 65 and 85 years old with acute or convalescent COVID-19. CDR3 sequence (DNA): TGTGCCAGCCACCGGGACACCTATGGCAATCAGTCCCAGCATTTT. This translates into CASHRDTYGNQSQHF.